Presented here are 18 T cell receptor beta chains from one specimen sequenced in a study of shared clonotypes between healthy human individuals. Assay used: immunoSEQ multiplex PCR; TCRdb lists only in-frame clones, some missing. Counted here are some 980,000 clones, 70% to 85% occurring once; the ten biggest clones make up around 1.4%. The sequenced sample consisted of memory CD4+ T cells sorted from blood. As for subset: CD45RA-negative fraction. These receptors came from a man aged 18 to 29 in good health.

Only a few counts were recorded for this clone. The chain links TRBV7-9 to TRBJ2-7; weak D call: TRBD1 (6 bases). The germline gives CDR1 SEHNR, CDR2 FQNEAQ (reference sequence). V was pared by 7 bases and J by 5 bases, with 15 bases between. The CDR3 loop spans 13 amino acids. The CDR3: CASTLQGRDEQYF. CDR3 coding DNA: TGTGCCAGCACCCTCCAGGGGCGCGACGAGCAGTACTTC.

This chain connects TRBV6-1 to TRBJ2-7; 13 bases are a match to TRBD2. The germline CDR1 and CDR2 sequences are MNHNS and SASEGT. The CDR3 runs 15 residues. V trimming: 6 bases; J trimming: 4 bases; junction bases outside the gene matches: 6. The CDR3 protein is CASRGLAGVGYEQYF. CDR3 nucleotides: TGTGCCAGCAGAGGACTAGCGGGGGTGGGTTACGAGCAGTACTTC.

The chain uses TRBV12-5 and TRBJ2-7; 11 bases align to TRBD1. CDR1 LGHNT and CDR2 FRNRAP come from the germline V gene. This CDR3 contains 18 residues. The J segment lost 4 bases and the V segment lost 1 base, leaving 12 bases of the junction unmatched. CDR3 nucleotides: TGTGCTAGTGGTTTGGACTCCCTTGAGGACAGGGGGCGATACGAGCAGTACTTC. Translation gives CASGLDSLEDRGRYEQYF.

The rearrangement links TRBV6-6 to TRBJ1-2; no firm D call. CDR1 and CDR2 from the germline V gene are MNHNY and SVGAGI (reference sequence). This CDR3 has 11 residues. V was cut by 6 bases and J by 8 bases, with 10 bases left in between. The CDR3 DNA is TGTGCCAGCAGCCCGAGGGTGGGCTACACCTTC. It codes for CASSPRVGYTF.

The rearrangement uses TRBV7-8 and TRBJ1-6; 8 bases agree with TRBD1. Per germline, CDR1 SGHVS and CDR2 FQNEAQ. The CDR3 contains 14 residues. The J segment lost 9 bases and the V segment lost 4 bases, leaving 5 bases of the junction unmatched. The CDR3 region is CASSSTGGRSPLHF. The CDR3 coding sequence is TGTGCCAGCAGCTCAACAGGGGGACGTTCACCCCTCCACTTT.

The V call is TRBV6-5, the J call TRBJ2-3; the D is unclear. Germline CDR1 reads MNHEY; CDR2 reads SVGAGI. V was trimmed by 2 bases and J by 0 bases, leaving 3 bases between them. CDR3 length: 13 residues. The CDR3 bases are TGTGCCAGCAGTTACCTTAGCACAGATACGCAGTATTTT. Translating it yields CASSYLSTDTQYF.

The V call is TRBV10-2, the J call TRBJ2-3; maybe TRBD2 (6 bases). The germline V gene has CDR1 WSHSY and CDR2 SAAADI. The CDR3 totals 14 residues. The V end was cut by 10 bases, the J end by 1 base, with 15 bases between. CDR3 sequence reads: CATRGTPRTDTQYF. In DNA form, the CDR3 reads TGCGCCACTCGCGGGACGCCCCGCACAGATACGCAGTATTTT.

This clone was found a few times. This chain connects TRBV11-2 to TRBJ1-3; the D is unclear. The length of the CDR3 is 12 residues. In germline, CDR1 is SGHAT, CDR2 FQNNGV. V was trimmed by 2 bases and J by 8 bases, leaving 7 bases between them. CDR3 loop: CASSLSIDTIYF. The CDR3 coding sequence is TGTGCCAGCAGCTTATCTATCGACACCATATATTTT.

The chain employs TRBV5-1 and TRBJ2-5, with 7 bases lining up with TRBD1. The CDR3 extends over 15 amino acids. CDR1 SGHRS and CDR2 YFSETQ come from the germline V gene. The junction had 11 bases not matched to a gene; V was cut back by 4 bases and J by 5 bases. Here the CDR3 reads CASSNLRRGGETQYF. DNA of the CDR3: TGCGCCAGCAGCAACCTTAGGAGAGGGGGCGAGACCCAGTACTTC.

This chain links TRBV9 with TRBJ2-1; either TRBD1 or TRBD2 may fit D (7 bases each). The CDR3 has 15 residues. CDR1 is SGDLS, CDR2 YYNGEE, per germline. The V and J ends lost 4 bases and 0 bases respectively, with 11 bases between them. CDR3 nucleotides: TGTGCCAGCAGCTCAGGGGGGGCCTCCTACAATGAGCAGTTCTTC. Encoded protein: CASSSGGASYNEQFF.

V is TRBV30 and J is TRBJ2-5, with 8 bases matching TRBD2. Germline V gene sequence: CDR1 GTSNPN, CDR2 SVGIG (reference sequence). This CDR3 spans 14 amino acids. J gave up 7 bases and V 2 bases, and 9 bases lay outside the gene matches. The CDR3 DNA is TGTGCCTGGAGTTTTAGCGGGGCAGCGGGGACCCAGTACTTC. Translation: CAWSFSGAAGTQYF.

This clone was observed many times. Other DNA sequences from this sample encode an identical CDR3 as well. The chain carries TRBV5-1 and TRBJ2-3, with 11 positions matching TRBD2. The CDR3 has 15 amino acids. Germline lookup yields CDR1 SGHRS and CDR2 YFSETQ. V was pared by 5 bases and J by 3 bases, with 5 bases of the junction left unmatched. The CDR3 sequence: CASRDGTSGTDTQYF. The CDR3 nucleotides read TGCGCCAGCAGGGATGGGACTAGCGGAACAGATACGCAGTATTTT.

The chain recombines TRBV19 with TRBJ2-7; 9 bases line up with TRBD1. The CDR3 covers 14 residues. Germline values: CDR1 LNHDA, CDR2 SQIVND (reference sequence). After removal of 7 bases from V and 5 bases from J, the junction contained 9 bases not matched to a gene. The CDR3 DNA reads as TGTGCCAGTACCCGATCGGACAGGGGCCACGAGCAGTACTTC. Protein product: CASTRSDRGHEQYF. The whole variable domain, filled in from reference TRBV19 and TRBJ2-7, reads DGGITQSPKYLFRKEGQNVTLSCEQNLNHDAMYWYRQDPGQGLRLIYYSQIVNDFQKGDIAEGYSVSREKKESFPLTVTSAQKNPTAFYLCASTRSDRGHEQYFGPGTRLTVT.

The V gene is TRBV6-5, the J gene TRBJ1-3; D unclear. Germline V CDR1 and CDR2: MNHEY, SVGAGI. The CDR3 is made up of 15 amino acids. With 8 bases removed from V and 0 bases from J, the gap between germline ends came to 14 bases. CDR3 loop: CASRLFSSSGNTIYF. CDR3 bases: TGTGCCAGCCGATTATTCTCCAGCTCTGGAAACACCATATATTTT.

The chain couples TRBV27 to TRBJ2-2, with unresolved D. The CDR3 extends over 13 amino acids. Trimming took 5 bases from V and 4 from J, leaving 8 bases between them. Germline-derived CDR1 and CDR2 are MNHEY and SMNVEV (reference sequence). CDR3 in amino acids: CASSTTGTGELFF. For the CDR3, the DNA is TGTGCCAGCAGTACCACGGGCACCGGGGAGCTGTTTTTT.

The CDR3 protein is CASSYVQGDSYEQYF. CDR3 coding DNA: TGTGCCAGCAGTTACGTACAGGGGGACTCCTACGAGCAGTACTTC. The V and J genes are TRBV6-5 and TRBJ2-7; 8 positions match TRBD1. This CDR3 spans 15 amino acids. J gave up 0 bases and V 2 bases, and 3 bases lay outside the gene matches. CDR1 MNHEY and CDR2 SVGAGI come from the germline V gene.

The V and J genes are TRBV28 and TRBJ2-6; the match to TRBD1 covers 7 bases. The germline gives CDR1 MDHEN, CDR2 SYDVKM. The CDR3 extends over 16 amino acids. V lost 1 base and J lost 2; bases outside the gene matches: 2. The CDR3 DNA is TGTGCCAGCAGTTTATTAAGGGGGCCTGGGGCCAACGTCCTGACTTTC. It translates to CASSLLRGPGANVLTF.

The gene calls are TRBV15 and TRBJ2-3; the D is unclear. The CDR3 spans 12 residues. Germline V gene data show CDR1 as LNHNV and CDR2 as YYDKDF (reference sequence). The V end was cut by 6 bases, the J end by 3 bases, with 7 bases between. CDR3 sequence reads: CATRRLTDTQYF. CDR3 coding DNA: TGTGCCACCAGGCGGCTGACAGATACGCAGTATTTT.